Listed below are T cell receptor beta chains from one sample, sequenced in a study of early T cells in non-severe SARS-CoV-2 infection. TCRdb reanalysed the 5' RACE reads using MiXCR and keeps one entry per CDR3 protein. Found here are about 52,000 distinct CDR3 sequences, around 7.5% of them singletons; the top ten hold about 9.2%. Sequenced input: whole blood. The source of these receptors is an adult who was a healthcare worker with PCR-confirmed SARS-CoV-2 infection or an uninfected control (not recorded which). Both conserved end residues are trimmed from each CDR3. The order of the fields is J gene, V gene, CDR3 protein.

J: TRBJ2-3; V: TRBV6-2/TRBV6-3; CDR3: ASSPTLPSTDTQY
J: TRBJ2-1; V: TRBV3-1; CDR3: ASSQEGTYNEQF
J: TRBJ2-7; V: TRBV28; CDR3: ASSPVRGQGEPYEQY
J: TRBJ2-4; V: TRBV28; CDR3: ASSFAGAKNIQY
J: TRBJ2-5; V: TRBV27; CDR3: ASSRGGFKTQY
J: TRBJ2-6; V: TRBV19; CDR3: ASSIAPSGANVLT
J: TRBJ1-1; V: TRBV7-3; CDR3: ASSTVNTEAF
J: TRBJ1-2; V: TRBV7-6; CDR3: ASSLELTGVYGYT
J: TRBJ2-1; V: TRBV12-3/TRBV12-4; CDR3: ASRGQSEQF
J: TRBJ2-3; V: TRBV2; CDR3: ASTGGARKADTQY
J: TRBJ1-1; V: TRBV7-2; CDR3: ASSSIPDTEAF
J: TRBJ2-5; V: TRBV7-9; CDR3: ASSPEEAGDPQSKTQY
J: TRBJ2-7; V: TRBV27; CDR3: ASGATGAGEQY
J: TRBJ2-3; V: TRBV27; CDR3: ASSPIADTQY
J: TRBJ1-2; V: TRBV5-1; CDR3: ASSFGGTGNYGYT
J: TRBJ2-7; V: TRBV2; CDR3: ASSDQGFPYEQY
J: TRBJ2-3; V: TRBV7-6; CDR3: ASSRRTGVSRTDTQY
J: TRBJ1-6; V: TRBV4-1; CDR3: ASSQDLGTKGNSPLH